The clone carrying this T cell receptor beta chain was recorded only once. These data belong to a study of blood T cell repertoires in COVID-19. In the study overall: Specimens from acute and convalescent COVID-19 originated in the United States, Italy and Spain.

Germline-derived CDR1 and CDR2 are WSHSY and SAAADI. V dropped 5 bases and J dropped 6 bases, with 8 bases sitting between them. CDR3 size: 11 residues. Original analysis: For nucleated cells, counts were estimated from reference gene primer amplification. Only in-frame clones appear in the TCRdb table, and some are missing; sequencing was by immunoSEQ multiplex PCR. The DNA gave D and trimming, while V, J and clone size come from that table. The sample has fewer than 60,000 clones, roughly 87% seen once. This sequence joins TRBV10-2 and TRBJ2-7; possibly TRBD1 for D (5 bases). Sequenced: peripheral blood. This receptor was taken from a human donor with acute or convalescent COVID-19. The donor label of this sample is uncertain. CDR3 in DNA: TGCGCCAGCAGTTTGGGGCGCGAGCAGTACTTC. Translating it yields CASSLGREQYF.